This T cell receptor beta chain was observed in a study of technical replicates of blood from several donors. In its sample, this clone was seen once. Libraries were prepared by immunoSEQ multiplex PCR; TCRdb keeps only in-frame clonotypes and omits some of them. Of some 80,000 clones listed, approximately 93% were seen once; the top ten hold approximately 0.45%. The V gene lost 2 bases and the J gene lost 2 bases, with 7 bases spanning the gap. Germline assignment: CDR1 SGDLS and CDR2 YYNGEE. The CDR3 extends over 13 amino acids. This sequence originates from a human donor in good health. This sequence joins TRBV9 and TRBJ2-5; D gene uncertain. The sample taken for sequencing was T cells isolated from PBMCs. This CDR3 is CASSVATQETQYF. The CDR3, as DNA: TGTGCCAGCAGCGTGGCAACGCAAGAGACCCAGTACTTC.